The clone carrying this T cell receptor beta chain was observed at least ten times. What it recognizes is unknown. This record comes from a study of blood T cells in healthy people across ages. General observations from the study: Conclusively comparing naive with antigen-experienced cells was impossible with unsorted PBMCs. Naive T cell percentage showed a strong correlation with the diversity of TCR beta.

A second about 7 to 11 cycle PCR used barcoded and J-beta primers. Each CDR3 protein gets one entry after TCRdb re-called the 5' RACE reads with MiXCR. The sample lists about 1.7 million distinct CDR3 sequences, roughly 30% occurring once. The source of this sequence is a woman aged 25-40 years in good health. Source material: blood.

CDR3 amino acids: CSAPGQGREKLFF. CDR3 DNA: TGCAGTGCCCCGGGACAGGGGCGTGAAAAACTGTTTTTT. This chain connects TRBV20-1 to TRBJ1-4; 10 nucleotides match TRBD1. The CDR3 runs to 13 residues. Trimming cost V 6 bases and J 7 bases; bases outside gene matches: 5. Germline V CDR1 and CDR2: DFQATT, SNEGSKA (reference sequence).